The T cell receptor (beta chain) described here comes from a study of blood T cell repertoires in COVID-19. Looking at the study overall: Acute and convalescent COVID-19 specimens originated in the United States, Italy and Spain. T cells, B-cell-depleted T cells, or PBMCs supplied cDNA or gDNA.

The junction had 13 bases not matched to a gene; V was cut back by 6 bases and J by 6 bases. This CDR3 contains 16 residues. Per the germline V gene, CDR1 is MDHEN and CDR2 is SYDVKM. Method: immunoSEQ multiplex PCR; TCRdb's copy keeps in-frame clones and lacks some. The table records about 43,000 clones, roughly nine tenths of them present only once. The chain couples TRBV28 to TRBJ1-5; TRBD1 aligns across 8 bases. This clonotype was obtained from a woman aged 80 or older with active COVID-19. Material: peripheral blood. The CDR3: CASRPNRDRSFQPQHF. In nucleotides, the CDR3 is TGTGCCAGCAGACCAAACCGGGACAGGAGTTTTCAGCCCCAGCATTTT.